This T cell receptor beta chain was recovered during a study of T cells in Graves' hyperthyroidism and ophthalmopathy. Study outcomes and limitations: The model foresaw ophthalmopathy a median around 6.4 months prior to onset.

Germline loops: CDR1 LGHDT, CDR2 YNNKEL (reference sequence). V shed 2 bases, J shed 5 bases, and the junction held 8 bases outside the gene matches. The CDR3 has 17 amino acids. RNA transcripts provided the source from which TCR beta CDR3 regions were amplified. The study used the HTBI primer set for a first-round RT-PCR of the TCR CDR3. TCRdb reprocessed the multiplex PCR reads with MiXCR, giving one entry per CDR3 protein. This sample carries about 380,000 distinct CDR3 sequences, around a sixth of them seen once, and the ten largest clones take 40% to 45%. Clinical symptoms, serum thyroxine and TRAb, thyroid ultrasound and orbital computed tomography were used for the diagnoses. Many counts were recorded for this clonotype. Its antigen is unknown.

The source is a man aged 18 to 29 with Graves' ophthalmopathy. The sample consisted of blood. The V gene is TRBV3-1, the J gene TRBJ2-3; 12 nucleotides agree with TRBD2. CDR3 sequence (DNA): TGTGCCAGCAGCCAACCGGCTAGCGGGGGGGTAGGAGATACGCAGTATTTT. The encoded protein is CASSQPASGGVGDTQYF.